This entry concerns a single T cell receptor beta chain. The antigen is undetermined. Assay used: immunoSEQ multiplex PCR; TCRdb lists only in-frame clones, some missing. The sample has roughly 17,000 clones; about four fifths are singletons. Time point reported: cycle 4 day 1 (C4D1), after 6 weeks of nivolumab. Autologous stem cell transplantation was followed by relapse in every patient, and brentuximab vedotin exposure varied. This entry comes from a study of PD-1 blockade in classical Hodgkin lymphoma. Whole-study findings and limits: Reports indicated that newly diagnosed patients had lower baseline TCR diversity than healthy donors did.

This sample comprised peripheral blood mononuclear cells (PBMCs), obtained before the fourth cycle of nivolumab. The TCR sequence derives from a human donor with classical Hodgkin lymphoma.

The CDR3 region has the DNA TGTGCCAGTAGACCGGGGGGGGGCAACGAGCAGTACTTC. Its protein product is CASRPGGGNEQYF. The chain links TRBV6-5 to TRBJ2-7, with TRBD2 matching over 8 bases. With V trimmed by 9 bases and J by 5 bases, 9 bases remained unmatched. The CDR3 is 13 residues long. CDR1 is MNHEY, CDR2 SVGAGI, per germline.